Described below is a single TCR beta chain sequence and its context. Its antigen is still unknown. With 60 Vbeta and 13 Jbeta primers, the PCR was carried out. The data were produced by immunoSEQ multiplex PCR, yet TCRdb's version contains in-frame clones alone and is incomplete. In all, the sample yields 35,000 to 45,000 clones. The data are from a study of cytomegalovirus exposure and HLA in healthy donors. Findings of the study overall: Most CMV-associated TCR beta chains were later found to appear HLA-restricted. HLA alleles were associated with some 16,000 TCR beta sequences in a later analysis at 0.05 false discovery rate. Accurate HLA-A and HLA-B prediction from TCR beta sequences was reported for most subjects.

Sequencing was performed on PBMCs. The receptor comes from a human donor in good health.

The CDR3, as DNA: TGTGCCAGCAGTTACTCCTTGGAGGGGGCACGAAATGAGCAGTTCTTC. Its protein product is CASSYSLEGARNEQFF. J is TRBJ2-1 and V is TRBV6-5; weak D call: TRBD1 (7 bases). In germline, CDR1 is MNHEY, CDR2 SVGAGI. V lost 0 bases and J 7 bases, leaving 16 bases between the germline ends. The CDR3 spans 16 residues.